This T cell receptor (beta chain) appears in the sequencing data of a study of shared clonotypes between healthy human individuals. Sorted subsets were amplified in replicate PCRs using around 0.2 ug DNA, tens of thousands of T cell genomes. Sequenced by immunoSEQ multiplex PCR; TCRdb stores in-frame clones only, minus some. This sample has about 2.4 million clones; roughly nine tenths occur once, and the top ten carry around 0.14%. Study conclusions and caveats: In general, naive subsets displayed greater estimated richness than memory subsets did.

For this clone: Antigen specificity is unknown. A read error may account for a junction end that differs from germline. Other nucleotide sequences in the sample specify the same CDR3.

CDR3 length: 13 amino acids. Germline V gene lookup returns CDR1 SSHAT and CDR2 FNYEAQ (reference sequence). This TCR was sampled from a young man in good health. What was sequenced was naive CD4+ T cells sorted from blood. Subset in this sample: CD45RA+ positively selected. The chain is built from TRBV7-7 and TRBJ2-5; D gene unclear. CDR3 in DNA: TGTGCTAGCAGCTTCGGTGGCGGAGAGACCCAGTACTTC. This encodes CASSFGGGETQYF.